What follows is one TCR beta chain and its context. Its antigen remains unidentified. Controls came from buffy coats of healthy blood donors. Per germline, CDR1 LGHNA and CDR2 YNFKEQ. This CDR3 comprises 12 residues. Trimming took off 0 bases at V and 4 bases at J, with 2 bases between the two ends. The data stem from a study of STAT5B mutations in CD4+ large granular lymphocyte leukemia. Study-wide results and caveats: TRBV06-family usage was enriched in top patient clones (8/27) versus controls (2/35). The CD4+ versus CD8+ T-LGLL clonality difference may reflect limited sample size. Patient CD4-sorted repertoires stayed more clonal than healthy ones after leukemic-clone removal.

The method was immunoSEQ multiplex PCR; TCRdb's version includes in-frame clones alone and lacks a portion of them. The repertoire has 25,000 to 35,000 clones, approximately 80% of them found once; the top ten carry 2.5%. Specimen: CD4+ T cells from blood buffy coats. This TCR derives from a human donor in good health. V is TRBV4-2 and J is TRBJ2-3; D is ambiguous. The CDR3 loop reads CASSQEADTQYF. The DNA of the CDR3 is TGTGCCAGCAGCCAAGAGGCAGATACGCAGTATTTT.